This is a list of T cell receptor beta chains from one sample in a study of blood T cell repertoires in COVID-19. Data came from immunoSEQ multiplex PCR; TCRdb stores just in-frame clones and leaves some out. The profile shows approximately 300,000 clones, around nine tenths of them singletons. Sequenced input: peripheral blood. The receptors come from a woman in her thirties with COVID-19, enrolled during active disease. CDR3s include the opening cysteine and the closing phenylalanine or tryptophan. The order of the fields is D gene, V gene, J gene, CDR3 protein. D genes are given only for firm matches.

-,TRBV18,TRBJ1-5,CASSPQVNQPQHF
-,TRBV7-6,TRBJ1-3,CASSRRAGSSGNTIYF
-,TRBV5-6,TRBJ2-7,CASSLAPRREQYF
-,TRBV30,TRBJ1-6,CAWTQTANSPLHF
-,TRBV7-8,TRBJ1-3,CASSPRDSGNTIYF
-,TRBV30,TRBJ1-6,CACPGIDRVGSPLHF
TRBD1,TRBV6-6,TRBJ1-1,CASSTGTGRETEAFF
TRBD2,TRBV29-1,TRBJ2-1,CSVDGTSGYNEQFF
-,TRBV5-1,TRBJ2-7,CASSLGQSFSEQYF
-,TRBV7-8,TRBJ1-3,CASSLTPSAGNTIYF